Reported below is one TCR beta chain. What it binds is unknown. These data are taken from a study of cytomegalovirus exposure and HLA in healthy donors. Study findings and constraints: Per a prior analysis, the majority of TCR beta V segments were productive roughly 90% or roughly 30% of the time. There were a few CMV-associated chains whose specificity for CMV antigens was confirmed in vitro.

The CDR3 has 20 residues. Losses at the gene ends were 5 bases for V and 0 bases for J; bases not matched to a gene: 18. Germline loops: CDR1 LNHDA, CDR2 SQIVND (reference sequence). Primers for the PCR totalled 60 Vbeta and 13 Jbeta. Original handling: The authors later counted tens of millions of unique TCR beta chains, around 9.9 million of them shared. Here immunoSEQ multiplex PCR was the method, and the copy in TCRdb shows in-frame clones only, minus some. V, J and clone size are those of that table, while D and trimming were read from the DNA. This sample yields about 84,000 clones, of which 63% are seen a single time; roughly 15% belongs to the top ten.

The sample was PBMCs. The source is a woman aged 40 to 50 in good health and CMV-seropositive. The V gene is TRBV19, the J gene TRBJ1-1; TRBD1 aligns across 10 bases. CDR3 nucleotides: TGTGCCAGTAGTCCAGGCATGGGACAGGGGTCTACCAGGATGAACACTGAAGCTTTCTTT. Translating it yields CASSPGMGQGSTRMNTEAFF.